This TCR beta chain was captured in a study of cytomegalovirus exposure and HLA in healthy donors. Across the whole study: It was reported in a later analysis that the 120 validation repertoires used the same platform as the 550 to 850 first-cohort repertoires. General observations from the study: According to the study, around 180 TCR beta chains were cytomegalovirus-associated.

This CDR3 is built from 13 residues. With 5 bases clipped from V and 2 bases from J, the junction kept 1 base outside the gene matches. The germline V gene has CDR1 SNHLY and CDR2 FYNNEI. Details on this clone: No antigen is known for it.

Libraries were prepared by immunoSEQ multiplex PCR; TCRdb keeps only in-frame clonotypes and omits some of them. The repertoire includes 260,000 or so clones, around nine tenths of them detected once, and roughly 2.5% sits in the top ten. The sample consisted of PBMCs. The clonotype was recovered from a man aged 18 to 29 in good health and CMV-seronegative. The chain employs TRBV2 and TRBJ2-7; TRBD1 agrees at 9 bases. The CDR3 nucleotides are TGTGCCAGCAGTCGGGACAGGGCCTACGAGCAGTACTTC. It codes for CASSRDRAYEQYF.